The 17 T cell receptor beta chains presented below share a single source sample, sequenced in a study of radiation and T cells in renal cell carcinoma. TCRdb keeps only in-frame clones here, not all; method: immunoSEQ multiplex PCR. The repertoire holds roughly 130,000 clones, with roughly 88% as singletons. Time point denoted: baseline pretreatment blood. The treatment was: 15 Gy SBRT to primary tumor, nephrectomy 4 weeks later. The sample was blood, taken from a patient whose treatment included radiotherapy and nephrectomy. All receptors come from a woman aged 45-60 years with renal cell carcinoma.

The V and J genes are TRBV5-6 and TRBJ1-2; weak D call: TRBD1 (6 bases). CDR1 is SGHDT, CDR2 YYEEEE, per germline. Between the trimmed V and J ends, which lost 5 bases and 7 bases, there was a span of 12 bases. The CDR3 runs to 12 residues. The CDR3 region has the DNA TGTGCCAGCAGTCCCGGGGGGCCTGGCTACACCTTC. Protein: CASSPGGPGYTF. The full variable domain, in which reference TRBV5-6 and TRBJ1-2 provide the parts outside the CDR3, is DAGVTQSPTHLIKTRGQQVTLRCSPKSGHDTVSWYQQALGQGPQFIFQYYEEEERQRGNFPDRFSGHQFPNYSSELNVNALLLGDSALYLCASSPGGPGYTFGSGTRLTVV.

The genes are TRBV11-2 and TRBJ1-3; D uncertain. The CDR3 runs to 17 residues. Per germline, CDR1 SGHAT and CDR2 FQNNGV. The V end lost 2 bases, the J end lost 0 bases, and 14 bases lay between the germline ends. CDR3 residues: CASSLFYGRSSGNTIYF. CDR3 nucleotide sequence: TGTGCCAGCAGCTTATTCTATGGCAGGAGCTCTGGAAACACCATATATTTT.

This chain joins TRBV5-6 and TRBJ2-3, with 12 bases fitting TRBD2. Looked up from germline, CDR1 is SGHDT and CDR2 is YYEEEE. The CDR3 runs 15 residues. V lost 3 bases, J lost 3 bases, and 2 bases stayed unmatched. DNA of the CDR3: TGTGCCAGCAGCTCTAGCGGGGGGGCAACAGATACGCAGTATTTT. The encoded protein is CASSSSGGATDTQYF.

The V gene is TRBV5-5, the J gene TRBJ1-4; 7 positions agree with TRBD1. The CDR3 sequence is 16 residues long. V shed 0 bases and J 4 bases; nucleotides not matched to a gene: 6. From germline, CDR1 is SGHKS and CDR2 YYEKEE (reference sequence). Here the CDR3 DNA reads TGTGCCAGCAGCTTGGGGGGGACAGTCGATAATGAAAAACTGTTTTTT. Translation gives CASSLGGTVDNEKLFF.

The chain uses TRBV19 and TRBJ2-7, with 9 bases fitting TRBD1. The CDR3 spans 13 residues. Trimming cost V 8 bases and J 2 bases; bases outside gene matches: 4. Germline CDR1 is LNHDA and CDR2 is SQIVND (reference sequence). The CDR3 DNA follows: TGTGCCAGTCGGGACAGGGCTACCTACGAGCAGTACTTC. This encodes CASRDRATYEQYF.

The CDR3 nucleotides read TGTGCCAGCTCAGCCCGGGACACCTTCTCCTACGAGCAGTACTTC. It translates to CASSARDTFSYEQYF. This sequence joins TRBV18 and TRBJ2-7; D is possibly TRBD1 (6 bases). This CDR3 comprises 15 residues. V lost 5 bases to trimming and J lost 0 bases, with 14 bases between them. CDR1 and CDR2 from the germline V gene are KGHSH and LQKENI.

V and J are TRBV7-2 and TRBJ1-1, with D hard to call. Per the germline V gene, CDR1 is SGHTA and CDR2 is FQGNSA. The CDR3 runs 13 residues. Deletions cut 2 bases from V and 6 bases from J, with 10 bases between. The CDR3 DNA reads as TGTGCCAGCAGCTTAATCGAGGTGGCTGAAGCTTTCTTT. Protein sequence: CASSLIEVAEAFF.

The J gene is TRBJ1-2, the V gene TRBV18; no clear D. CDR3 length: 14 amino acids. Trimming removed 6 bases at V and 7 bases at J, with 18 bases between. Germline CDR1 KGHSH, CDR2 LQKENI. In nucleotides, the CDR3 is TGTGCCAGCTCCGACTCGGGGAAAAACCTTGGCTACACCTTC. Amino acid sequence: CASSDSGKNLGYTF.

In its sample, this clone was seen once. The chain couples TRBV11-2 to TRBJ1-4, with TRBD1 matching 8 bases. J lost 5 bases, V lost 5 bases, and 7 bases had no gene match. Looked up from germline, CDR1 is SGHAT and CDR2 is FQNNGV. The CDR3 sequence is 15 residues long. In nucleotides, the CDR3 is TGTGCCAGCAGCGTGAACAGGGGGGGGAATGAAAAACTGTTTTTT. It is translated as CASSVNRGGNEKLFF.

This clone showed up just a few times. The chain recombines TRBV6-5 with TRBJ1-6; D gene uncertain. V lost 2 bases and J 10 bases, leaving 6 bases between the germline ends. There are 12 residues in the CDR3. Germline V gives CDR1 MNHEY, CDR2 SVGAGI. The CDR3 here is CASSYLGSPLHF. In DNA, the CDR3 is TGTGCCAGCAGTTACCTGGGCTCACCCCTCCACTTT.

The chain combines TRBV7-8 with TRBJ2-7; perhaps D is TRBD1 or TRBD2 (6 bases each). V lost 4 bases and J 3 bases, leaving 16 bases between the germline ends. The CDR3 runs 15 residues. Germline CDR1 is SGHVS and CDR2 is FQNEAQ. The CDR3 loop reads CASSSGGQGLYEQYF. The DNA of the CDR3 is TGTGCCAGCAGCTCCGGGGGCCAGGGGCTCTACGAGCAGTACTTC.

This clone has a single count. This chain uses TRBV7-9 with TRBJ2-3; 16 bases agree with TRBD2. The CDR3 sequence is 17 residues long. The germline V gene encodes CDR1 SEHNR and CDR2 FQNEAQ (reference sequence). V trimming: 5 bases; J trimming: 4 bases; junction bases outside the gene matches: 6. The CDR3 region is CASSPGTSGGASDTQYF. DNA for the CDR3: TGTGCCAGCAGCCCAGGGACTAGCGGGGGGGCATCAGATACGCAGTATTTT.

This clone was seen a single time. This sequence joins TRBV7-9 and TRBJ2-7, with D perhaps matching TRBD2 (5 bases). There are 13 residues in the CDR3. Germline CDR1 reads SEHNR; CDR2 reads FQNEAQ (reference sequence). V was clipped by 11 bases and J by 1 base, with 15 bases between them. The CDR3 protein is CADQDGVSYEQYF. For the CDR3, the DNA is TGTGCCGACCAGGACGGGGTTTCCTACGAGCAGTACTTC.

The chain couples TRBV7-8 to TRBJ2-7; 9 bases line up with TRBD1. The germline V gene has CDR1 SGHVS and CDR2 FQNEAQ. The CDR3 is 15 residues long. J gave up 5 bases and V 0 bases, and 5 bases lay outside the gene matches. CDR3: CASSLAGTGRNEQYF. DNA of the CDR3: TGTGCCAGCAGCTTAGCCGGGACAGGGAGGAACGAGCAGTACTTC.

The chain is built from TRBV6-4 and TRBJ2-1; D not resolved. CDR1 is MRHNA and CDR2 is SNTAGT in the germline V gene. This CDR3 contains 16 residues. V was pared by 2 bases and J by 4 bases, with 15 bases between. The CDR3 DNA reads TGTGCCAGCAGTGACCTTGGCAGCCACAATTACAATGAGCAGTTCTTC. Amino acids: CASSDLGSHNYNEQFF.

The chain employs TRBV4-1 and TRBJ2-5; 9 nucleotides line up with TRBD2. V lost 0 bases, J lost 4 bases, and 9 bases stayed unmatched. CDR3 length equals 17 residues. Looked up from germline, CDR1 is MGHRA and CDR2 is YSYEKL. The CDR3 reads CASSQDQGRGGPETQYF. Here the CDR3 DNA reads TGCGCCAGCAGCCAAGATCAGGGGCGGGGGGGCCCAGAGACCCAGTACTTC.

V is TRBV18 and J is TRBJ2-2; 9 nucleotides agree with TRBD1. CDR1 is KGHSH and CDR2 is LQKENI in the germline V gene. This CDR3 is 15 amino acids long. J gave up 5 bases and V 8 bases, and 9 bases lay outside the gene matches. Here the CDR3 reads CASTGGQGITGELFF. CDR3 nucleotides: TGTGCCAGCACCGGCGGACAGGGGATAACCGGGGAGCTGTTTTTT.